Detailed here is one TCR beta chain. Its antigen remains unknown. This entry belongs to a study of cytomegalovirus exposure and HLA in healthy donors. Study outcomes and limitations: Earlier findings revealed that most TCR beta V segments proved productive either about 90% or about 30% of the time.

Participants comprised healthy donors of bone marrow. Trimming removed 1 base from V and 2 bases from J; junction bases left unmatched: 5. The CDR3 extends over 15 amino acids. Germline values: CDR1 MGHRA, CDR2 YSYEKL. With 60 Vbeta and 13 Jbeta primers, the PCR was carried out. Assay used: immunoSEQ multiplex PCR; TCRdb lists only in-frame clones, some missing. The sample gives 140,000 to 150,000 clones, 80% to 90% of which show up once; 2% to 3% is in the top ten. The chain joins TRBV4-1 to TRBJ2-7; 7 bases are a match to TRBD1. The source material was PBMCs. The TCR was taken from a boy between 2 and 10 years old in good health and CMV-seronegative. The CDR3 DNA reads TGCGCCAGCAGCCAAGGCCTAGGGGGCACCTACGAGCAGTACTTC. The encoded protein is CASSQGLGGTYEQYF.